The next 10 T cell receptor beta chains were all read from a single sample in a study of Ad26.COV2.S vaccination and SARS-CoV-2 variants. Treatment: around 19 received Ad26.COV2.S at low or high dose, single or two shots; five or six received placebo; per-sample allocation not given. At day 63 after the first vaccine or placebo injection, samples were drawn. The assay was immunoSEQ multiplex PCR, and TCRdb's table has in-frame clones only and misses some. The sample lists around 400,000 clones; roughly 85% were seen once. Sample: peripheral blood, taken in a trial of Ad26.COV2.S vaccine versus placebo. These receptor sequences come from a person aged 18-60 years who received the Ad26.COV2.S COVID-19 vaccine or a placebo.

The sample holds one count of this clone. This chain connects TRBV18 to TRBJ2-4, with D possibly matching TRBD2 (5 bases). The ends were cut back, 3 bases at V and 8 bases at J, with 20 bases in the middle. Germline V gene sequence: CDR1 KGHSH, CDR2 LQKENI. This CDR3 is 16 amino acids long. In DNA form, the CDR3 reads TGTGCCAGCTCACCTCCTCGGGGTAGAGAGCTTGACATTCAGTACTTC. Residues: CASSPPRGRELDIQYF. The variable domain in full, with the rest retrieved from reference TRBV18 and TRBJ2-4, is NAGVMQNPRHLVRRRGQEARLRCSPMKGHSHVYWYRQLPEEGLKFMVYLQKENIIDESGMPKERFSAEFPKEGPSILRIQQVVRGDSAAYFCASSPPRGRELDIQYFGAGTRLSVL.

CDR3 loop: CASSPGLAGVYF. As DNA, the CDR3 is TGCGCCAGCAGCCCCGGACTAGCGGGGGTGTACTTC. The V call is TRBV10-1, the J call TRBJ2-7; the match to TRBD2 covers 13 bases. Germline V gene sequence: CDR1 WNHNN, CDR2 SYGVQD (reference sequence). V was clipped by 6 bases and J by 12 bases; unmatched bases: 5. This CDR3 spans 12 amino acids.

This clone appeared once. The chain employs TRBV15 and TRBJ1-2; tentatively, D is TRBD1 (6 bases). Germline V lookup: CDR1 LNHNV, CDR2 YYDKDF (reference sequence). CDR3 length: 13 residues. With 5 bases removed from V and 4 bases from J, the gap between germline ends came to 11 bases. CDR3 sequence reads: CATSGGQFYGYTF. In DNA form, the CDR3 reads TGTGCCACCAGCGGTGGACAGTTCTATGGCTACACCTTC.

Only one count was recorded for this clone. This rearrangement joins TRBV14 to TRBJ1-2, with TRBD1 matching over 8 bases. The CDR3 covers 18 residues. Germline V gene sequence: CDR1 SGHDN, CDR2 FVKESK. J gave up 4 bases and V 2 bases, and 15 bases lay outside the gene matches. This chain's CDR3 is CASSQSAKGSGGLYGYTF. In DNA form, the CDR3 reads TGTGCCAGCAGCCAATCGGCTAAAGGGTCAGGGGGCCTCTATGGCTACACCTTC.

This clone has more than one count but fewer than ten. The rearrangement uses TRBV4-2 and TRBJ1-4; the match to TRBD1 covers 8 bases. The CDR3 loop spans 15 amino acids. Germline assignment: CDR1 LGHNA and CDR2 YNFKEQ. Trimming took 1 base from V and 5 from J; bases not matched to a gene: 3. CDR3 sequence (DNA): TGTGCCAGCAGCCAAGGGACAGGGCCGAATGAAAAACTGTTTTTT. As protein: CASSQGTGPNEKLFF.

The chain recombines TRBV4-1 with TRBJ1-2, with 8 bases fitting TRBD1. The ends lost 2 bases at V and 3 bases at J; junction bases unmatched: 8. The CDR3 contains 16 residues. Looked up from germline, CDR1 is MGHRA and CDR2 is YSYEKL. In nucleotides, the CDR3 is TGCGCCAGCAGCCAATCCCCACAGGGGGTGGACTATGGCTACACCTTC. It is translated as CASSQSPQGVDYGYTF.

This clone was seen just once. The gene calls are TRBV5-6 and TRBJ2-7; the D is unclear. This CDR3 contains 12 residues. The germline CDR1 and CDR2 sequences are SGHDT and YYEEEE. V was trimmed by 4 bases and J by 5 bases, leaving 10 bases between them. The chain's CDR3 is CASSPGPNEQYF. CDR3 DNA sequence: TGTGCCAGCAGCCCCGGACCAAACGAGCAGTACTTC.

This CDR3 is CASSGLKDSWRRRTEAFF. CDR3 in DNA: TGTGCCAGCAGCGGACTGAAGGACAGTTGGCGGAGACGCACTGAAGCTTTCTTT. The chain is built from TRBV5-6 and TRBJ1-1; D possibly corresponds to TRBD1 (6 bases). The ends were cut back, 4 bases at V and 4 bases at J, with 26 bases in the middle. This CDR3 spans 18 amino acids. The germline gives CDR1 SGHDT, CDR2 YYEEEE.

In this sample, this clone turned up once. J is TRBJ2-1 and V is TRBV2; D is unresolved. The germline V and J ends were trimmed by 8 bases and 0 bases, with 11 bases remaining between them. The CDR3 consists of 14 residues. Per germline, CDR1 SNHLY and CDR2 FYNNEI. CDR3 nucleotides: TGTGCCAGCCAGCAGGAGAGCTCCTACAATGAGCAGTTCTTC. It encodes CASQQESSYNEQFF.

A remark on this clone: Other DNA sequences within the sample encode an identical CDR3. The rearrangement links TRBV4-1 to TRBJ2-1; D gene ambiguous. Looked up from germline, CDR1 is MGHRA and CDR2 is YSYEKL. This CDR3 has 11 amino acids. Trimming shortened V by 6 bases and J by 4 bases, and 4 bases separated the two germline ends. The chain's CDR3 is CASSQYNEQFF. Here the CDR3 DNA reads TGCGCCAGCAGTCAATACAATGAGCAGTTCTTC.